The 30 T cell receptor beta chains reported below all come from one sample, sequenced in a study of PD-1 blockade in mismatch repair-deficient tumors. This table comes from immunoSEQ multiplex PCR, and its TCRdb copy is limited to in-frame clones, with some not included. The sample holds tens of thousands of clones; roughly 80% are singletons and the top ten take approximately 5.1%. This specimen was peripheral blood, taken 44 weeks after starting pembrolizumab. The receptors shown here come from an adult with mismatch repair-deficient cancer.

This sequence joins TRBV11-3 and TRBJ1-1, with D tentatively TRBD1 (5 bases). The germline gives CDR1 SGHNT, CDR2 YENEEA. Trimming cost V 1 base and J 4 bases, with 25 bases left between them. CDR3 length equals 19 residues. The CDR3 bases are TGTGCCAGCAGCTTAGCCCTTCCGCTGGGACCTAGTCACTTCACTGAAGCTTTCTTT. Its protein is CASSLALPLGPSHFTEAFF.

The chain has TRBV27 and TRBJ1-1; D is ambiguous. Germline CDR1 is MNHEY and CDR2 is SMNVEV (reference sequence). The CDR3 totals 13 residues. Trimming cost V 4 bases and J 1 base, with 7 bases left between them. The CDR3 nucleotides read TGTGCCAGCAGTTGGACCCGGAACACTGAAGCTTTCTTT. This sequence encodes CASSWTRNTEAFF.

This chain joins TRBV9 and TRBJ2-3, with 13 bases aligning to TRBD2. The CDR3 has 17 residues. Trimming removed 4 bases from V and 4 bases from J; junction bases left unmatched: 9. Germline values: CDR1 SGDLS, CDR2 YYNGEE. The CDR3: CASSPLGTSGNPDTQYF. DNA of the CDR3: TGTGCCAGCAGCCCCTTAGGGACTAGCGGGAACCCAGATACGCAGTATTTT.

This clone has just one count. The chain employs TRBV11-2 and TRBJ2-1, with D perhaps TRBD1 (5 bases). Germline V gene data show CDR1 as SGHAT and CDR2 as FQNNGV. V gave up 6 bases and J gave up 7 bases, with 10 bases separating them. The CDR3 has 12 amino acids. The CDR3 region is CASRFRVNEQFF. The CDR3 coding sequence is TGTGCCAGCAGATTCAGGGTAAATGAGCAGTTCTTC.

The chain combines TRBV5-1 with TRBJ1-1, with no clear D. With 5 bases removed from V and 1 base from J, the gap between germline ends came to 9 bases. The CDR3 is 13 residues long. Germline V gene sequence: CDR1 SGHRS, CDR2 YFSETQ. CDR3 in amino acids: CASRLTTNTEAFF. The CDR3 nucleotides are TGCGCCAGCAGACTGACTACGAACACTGAAGCTTTCTTT.

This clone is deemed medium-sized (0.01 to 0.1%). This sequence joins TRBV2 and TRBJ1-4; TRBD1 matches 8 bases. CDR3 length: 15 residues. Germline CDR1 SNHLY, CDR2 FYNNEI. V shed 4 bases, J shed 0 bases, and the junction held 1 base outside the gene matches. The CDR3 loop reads CASSGDRPTNEKLFF. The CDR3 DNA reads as TGTGCCAGCAGTGGGGACAGGCCAACTAATGAAAAACTGTTTTTT.

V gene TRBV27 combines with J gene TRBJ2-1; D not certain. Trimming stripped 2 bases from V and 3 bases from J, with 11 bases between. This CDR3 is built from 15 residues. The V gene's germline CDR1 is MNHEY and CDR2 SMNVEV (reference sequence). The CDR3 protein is CASSLKRALYNEQFF. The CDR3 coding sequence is TGTGCCAGCAGTTTAAAACGGGCCCTCTACAATGAGCAGTTCTTC.

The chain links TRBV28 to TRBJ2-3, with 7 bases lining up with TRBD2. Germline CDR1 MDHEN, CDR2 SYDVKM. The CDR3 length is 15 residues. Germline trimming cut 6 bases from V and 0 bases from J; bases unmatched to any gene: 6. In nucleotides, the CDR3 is TGTGCCAGCAGGGGGGATAGCGGGAGCACAGATACGCAGTATTTT. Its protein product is CASRGDSGSTDTQYF.

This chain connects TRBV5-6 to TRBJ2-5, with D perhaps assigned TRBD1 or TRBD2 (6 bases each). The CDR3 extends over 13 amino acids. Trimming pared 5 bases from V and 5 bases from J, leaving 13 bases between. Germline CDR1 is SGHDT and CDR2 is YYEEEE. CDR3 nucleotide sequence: TGTGCCAGCAGTAGGGGGGAAGGTGAGACCCAGTACTTC. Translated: CASSRGEGETQYF.

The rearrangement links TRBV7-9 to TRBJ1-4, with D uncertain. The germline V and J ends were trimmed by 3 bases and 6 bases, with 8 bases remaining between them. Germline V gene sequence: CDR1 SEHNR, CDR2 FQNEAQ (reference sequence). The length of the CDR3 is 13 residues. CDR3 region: CASSFPGDEKLFF. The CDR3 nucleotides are TGTGCCAGCAGCTTCCCAGGCGATGAAAAACTGTTTTTT.

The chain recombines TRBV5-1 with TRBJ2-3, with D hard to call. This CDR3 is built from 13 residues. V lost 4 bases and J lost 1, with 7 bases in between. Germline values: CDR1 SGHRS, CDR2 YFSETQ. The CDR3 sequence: CASSDQGTDTQYF. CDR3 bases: TGCGCCAGCAGCGATCAGGGCACAGATACGCAGTATTTT.

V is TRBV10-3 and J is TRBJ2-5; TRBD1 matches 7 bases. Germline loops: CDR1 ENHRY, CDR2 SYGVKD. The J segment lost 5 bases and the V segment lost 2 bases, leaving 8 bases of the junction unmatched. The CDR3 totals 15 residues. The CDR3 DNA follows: TGTGCCATCAGTGAGGAGGGGACAGTCGGGGAGACCCAGTACTTC. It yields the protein CAISEEGTVGETQYF.

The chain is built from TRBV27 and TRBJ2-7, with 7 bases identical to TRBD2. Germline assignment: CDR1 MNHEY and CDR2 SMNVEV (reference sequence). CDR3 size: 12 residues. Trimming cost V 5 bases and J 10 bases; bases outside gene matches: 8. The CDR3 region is CASSPTRGRQYF. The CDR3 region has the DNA TGTGCCAGCAGTCCCACCCGCGGGAGACAGTACTTC.

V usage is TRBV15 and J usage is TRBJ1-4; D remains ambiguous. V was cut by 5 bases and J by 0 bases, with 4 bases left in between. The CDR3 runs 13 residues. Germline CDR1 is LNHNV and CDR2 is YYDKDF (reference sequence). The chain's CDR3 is CATSPSTNEKLFF. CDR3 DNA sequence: TGTGCCACCAGCCCGTCAACTAATGAAAAACTGTTTTTT.

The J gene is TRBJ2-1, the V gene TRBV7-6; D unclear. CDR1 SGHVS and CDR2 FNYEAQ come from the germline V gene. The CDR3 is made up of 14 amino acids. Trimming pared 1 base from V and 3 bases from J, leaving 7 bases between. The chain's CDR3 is CASSLGRNYNEQFF. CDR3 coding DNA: TGTGCCAGCAGCTTAGGGCGGAACTACAATGAGCAGTTCTTC.

The CDR3 nucleotides read TGTGCCAGCAGTGAATGGGATCCTAGCCTTAGCTCCTACAATGAGCAGTTCTTC. Protein: CASSEWDPSLSSYNEQFF. This chain uses TRBV2 with TRBJ2-1; a possible D gene is TRBD2 (5 bases). CDR1 and CDR2 (germline): SNHLY, FYNNEI. The CDR3 loop spans 18 amino acids. Trimming pared 2 bases from V and 0 bases from J, leaving 17 bases between.

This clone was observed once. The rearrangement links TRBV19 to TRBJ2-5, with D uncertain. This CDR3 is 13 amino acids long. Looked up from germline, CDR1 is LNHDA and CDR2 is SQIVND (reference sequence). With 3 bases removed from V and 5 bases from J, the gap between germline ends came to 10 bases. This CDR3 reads CASSMNQVETQYF. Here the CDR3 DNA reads TGTGCCAGTAGTATGAACCAAGTTGAGACCCAGTACTTC.

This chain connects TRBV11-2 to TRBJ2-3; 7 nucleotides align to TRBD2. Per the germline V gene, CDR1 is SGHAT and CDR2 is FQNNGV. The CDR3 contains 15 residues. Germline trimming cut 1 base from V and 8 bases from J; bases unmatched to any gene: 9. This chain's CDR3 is CASSLVRGGLGTQYF. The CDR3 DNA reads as TGTGCCAGCAGCTTAGTCCGCGGGGGTTTGGGTACGCAGTATTTT.

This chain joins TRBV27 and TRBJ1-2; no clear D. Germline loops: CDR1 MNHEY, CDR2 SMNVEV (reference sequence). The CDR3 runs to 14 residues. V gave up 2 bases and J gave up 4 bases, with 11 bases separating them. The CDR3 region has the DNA TGTGCCAGCAGTTTAAAAGTGGGAATCTATGGCTACACCTTC. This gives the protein CASSLKVGIYGYTF.

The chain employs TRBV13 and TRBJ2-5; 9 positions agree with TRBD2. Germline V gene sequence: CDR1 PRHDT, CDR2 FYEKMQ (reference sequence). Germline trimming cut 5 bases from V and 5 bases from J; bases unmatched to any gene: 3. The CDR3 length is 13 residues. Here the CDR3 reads CASSKRGEETQYF. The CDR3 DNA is TGTGCCAGCAGCAAGCGGGGGGAGGAGACCCAGTACTTC.

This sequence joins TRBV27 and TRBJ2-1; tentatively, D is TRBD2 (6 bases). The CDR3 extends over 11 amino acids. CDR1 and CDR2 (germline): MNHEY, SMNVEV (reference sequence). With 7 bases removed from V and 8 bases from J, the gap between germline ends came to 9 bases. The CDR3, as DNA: TGTGCCAGCATCGGGGGAGATGAGCAGTTCTTC. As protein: CASIGGDEQFF.

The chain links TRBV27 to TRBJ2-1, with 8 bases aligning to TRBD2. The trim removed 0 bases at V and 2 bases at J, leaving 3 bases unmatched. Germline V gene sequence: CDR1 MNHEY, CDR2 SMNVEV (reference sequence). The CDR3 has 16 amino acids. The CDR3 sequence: CASSLSSGSTYNEQFF. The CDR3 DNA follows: TGTGCCAGCAGTTTATCCAGCGGGAGCACCTACAATGAGCAGTTCTTC.

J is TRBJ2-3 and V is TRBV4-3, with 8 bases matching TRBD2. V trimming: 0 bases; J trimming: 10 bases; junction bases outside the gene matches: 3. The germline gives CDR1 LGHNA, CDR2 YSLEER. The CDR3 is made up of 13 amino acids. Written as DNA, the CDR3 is TGCGCCAGCAGCCAAGATTCACTAGCGGCGCAGTATTTT. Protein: CASSQDSLAAQYF.

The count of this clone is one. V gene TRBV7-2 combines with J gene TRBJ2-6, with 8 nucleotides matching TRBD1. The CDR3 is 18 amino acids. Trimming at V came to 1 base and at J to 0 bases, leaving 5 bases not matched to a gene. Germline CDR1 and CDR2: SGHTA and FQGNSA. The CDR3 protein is CASSLGDRTSSGANVLTF. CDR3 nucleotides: TGTGCCAGCAGCTTAGGGGACAGGACAAGCTCTGGGGCCAACGTCCTGACTTTC.

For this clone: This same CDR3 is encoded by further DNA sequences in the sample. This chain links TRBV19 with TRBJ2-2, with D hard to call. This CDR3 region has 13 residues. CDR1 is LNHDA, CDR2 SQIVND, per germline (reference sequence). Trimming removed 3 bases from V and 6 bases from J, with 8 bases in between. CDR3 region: CASSISRSGELFF. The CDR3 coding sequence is TGTGCCAGTAGTATCTCGCGGTCCGGGGAGCTGTTTTTT.

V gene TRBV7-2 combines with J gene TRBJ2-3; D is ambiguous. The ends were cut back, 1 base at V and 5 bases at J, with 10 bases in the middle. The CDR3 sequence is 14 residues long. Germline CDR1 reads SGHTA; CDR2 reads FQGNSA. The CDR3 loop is CASSLVSTLDTQYF. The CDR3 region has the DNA TGTGCCAGCAGCTTAGTCTCCACCTTAGATACGCAGTATTTT.

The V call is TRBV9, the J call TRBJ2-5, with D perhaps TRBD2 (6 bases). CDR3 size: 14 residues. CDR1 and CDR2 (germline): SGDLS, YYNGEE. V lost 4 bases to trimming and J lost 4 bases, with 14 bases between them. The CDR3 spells CASSTRLDPETQYF. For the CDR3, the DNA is TGTGCCAGCAGCACTAGACTAGACCCAGAGACCCAGTACTTC.

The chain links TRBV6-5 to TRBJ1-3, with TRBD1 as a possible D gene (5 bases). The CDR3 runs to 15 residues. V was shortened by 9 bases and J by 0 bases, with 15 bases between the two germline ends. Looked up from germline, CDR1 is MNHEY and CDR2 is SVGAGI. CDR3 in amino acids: CASRTGPNSGNTIYF. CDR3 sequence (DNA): TGTGCCAGTCGGACGGGGCCAAACTCTGGAAACACCATATATTTT.

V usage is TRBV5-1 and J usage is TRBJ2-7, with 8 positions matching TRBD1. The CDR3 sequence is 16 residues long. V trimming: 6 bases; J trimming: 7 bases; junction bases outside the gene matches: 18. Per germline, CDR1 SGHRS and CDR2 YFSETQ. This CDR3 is CASMPDPGQVGLEQYF. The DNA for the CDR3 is TGCGCCAGCATGCCAGACCCGGGACAGGTGGGTTTGGAGCAGTACTTC.

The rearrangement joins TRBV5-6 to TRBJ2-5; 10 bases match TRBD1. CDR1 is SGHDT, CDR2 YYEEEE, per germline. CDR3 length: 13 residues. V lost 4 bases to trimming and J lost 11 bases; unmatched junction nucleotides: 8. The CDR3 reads CASSRTGGSGQYF. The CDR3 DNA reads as TGTGCCAGCAGCCGGACAGGGGGGAGTGGGCAGTACTTC. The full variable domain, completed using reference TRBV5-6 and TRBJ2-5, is DAGVTQSPTHLIKTRGQQVTLRCSPKSGHDTVSWYQQALGQGPQFIFQYYEEEERQRGNFPDRFSGHQFPNYSSELNVNALLLGDSALYLCASSRTGGSGQYFGPGTRLLVL.